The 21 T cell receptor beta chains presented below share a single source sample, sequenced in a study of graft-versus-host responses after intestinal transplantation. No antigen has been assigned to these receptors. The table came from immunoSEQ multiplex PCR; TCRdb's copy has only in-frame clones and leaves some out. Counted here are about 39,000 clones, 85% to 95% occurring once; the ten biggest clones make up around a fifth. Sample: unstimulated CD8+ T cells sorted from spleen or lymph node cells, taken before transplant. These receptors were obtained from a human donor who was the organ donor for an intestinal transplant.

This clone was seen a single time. CDR3 residues: CASSQTGRIGGYTF. Here the CDR3 DNA reads TGTGCCAGCTCACAGACAGGGCGAATCGGCGGCTACACCTTC. The genes are TRBV18 and TRBJ1-2, with 7 bases fitting TRBD1. V shed 4 bases and J 8 bases; nucleotides not matched to a gene: 10. The CDR3 has 14 amino acids. Germline loops: CDR1 KGHSH, CDR2 LQKENI.

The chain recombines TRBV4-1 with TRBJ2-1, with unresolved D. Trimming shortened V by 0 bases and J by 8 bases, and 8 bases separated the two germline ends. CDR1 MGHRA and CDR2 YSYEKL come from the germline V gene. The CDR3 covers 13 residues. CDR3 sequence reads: CASSQESTDEQFF. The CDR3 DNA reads TGCGCCAGCAGCCAAGAGTCCACCGATGAGCAGTTCTTC.

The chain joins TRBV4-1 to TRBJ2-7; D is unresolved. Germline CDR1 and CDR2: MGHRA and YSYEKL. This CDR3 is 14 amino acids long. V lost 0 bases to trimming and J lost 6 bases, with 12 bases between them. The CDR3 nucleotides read TGCGCCAGCAGCCAAGATGCAAGAGGCCCCGAGCAGTACTTC. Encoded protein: CASSQDARGPEQYF.

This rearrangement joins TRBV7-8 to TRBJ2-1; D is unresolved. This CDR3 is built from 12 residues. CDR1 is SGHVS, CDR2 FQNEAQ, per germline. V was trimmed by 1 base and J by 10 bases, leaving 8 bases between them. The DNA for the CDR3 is TGTGCCAGCAGCTTAGTTGACGGCGAGCAGTTCTTC. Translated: CASSLVDGEQFF.

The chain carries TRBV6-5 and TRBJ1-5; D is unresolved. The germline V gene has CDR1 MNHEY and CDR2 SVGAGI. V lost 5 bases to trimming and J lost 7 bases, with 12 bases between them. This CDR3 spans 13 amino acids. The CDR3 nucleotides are TGTGCCAGCAGTGCCCACACCAGACAGCCCCAGCATTTT. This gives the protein CASSAHTRQPQHF.

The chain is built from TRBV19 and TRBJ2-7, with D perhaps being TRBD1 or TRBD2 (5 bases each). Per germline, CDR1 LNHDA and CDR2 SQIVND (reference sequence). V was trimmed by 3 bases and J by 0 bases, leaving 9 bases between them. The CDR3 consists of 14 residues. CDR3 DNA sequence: TGTGCCAGTAGTATTTCCGGGGCCTCCTACGAGCAGTACTTC. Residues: CASSISGASYEQYF.

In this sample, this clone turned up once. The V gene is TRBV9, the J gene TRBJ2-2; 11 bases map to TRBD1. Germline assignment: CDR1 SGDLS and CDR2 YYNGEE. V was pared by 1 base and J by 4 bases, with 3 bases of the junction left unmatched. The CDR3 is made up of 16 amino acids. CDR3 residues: CASSVSGTGGTGELFF. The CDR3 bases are TGTGCCAGCAGCGTATCCGGGACAGGGGGCACCGGGGAGCTGTTTTTT.

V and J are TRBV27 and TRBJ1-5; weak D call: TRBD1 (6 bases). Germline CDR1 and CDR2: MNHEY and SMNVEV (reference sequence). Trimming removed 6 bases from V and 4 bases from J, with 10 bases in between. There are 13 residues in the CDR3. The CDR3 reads CASRPGQNQPQHF. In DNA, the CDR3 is TGTGCCAGCAGACCGGGACAAAATCAGCCCCAGCATTTT.

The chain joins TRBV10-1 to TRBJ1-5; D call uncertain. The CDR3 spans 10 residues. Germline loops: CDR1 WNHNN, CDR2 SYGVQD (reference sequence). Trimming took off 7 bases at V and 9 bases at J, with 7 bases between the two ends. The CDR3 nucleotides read TGCGCCAGCATAGTGGGGCCCCAGCATTTT. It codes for CASIVGPQHF.

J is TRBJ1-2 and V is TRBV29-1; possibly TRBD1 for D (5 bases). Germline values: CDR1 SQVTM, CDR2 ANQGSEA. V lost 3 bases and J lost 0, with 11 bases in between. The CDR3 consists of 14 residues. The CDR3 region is CSVDTGSANYGYTF. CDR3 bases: TGCAGCGTTGATACAGGATCAGCTAACTATGGCTACACCTTC.

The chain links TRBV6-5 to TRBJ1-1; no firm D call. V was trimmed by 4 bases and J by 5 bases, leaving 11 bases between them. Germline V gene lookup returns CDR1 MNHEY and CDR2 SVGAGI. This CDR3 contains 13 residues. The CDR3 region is CASSSYQMTEAFF. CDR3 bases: TGTGCCAGCAGTTCGTACCAGATGACTGAAGCTTTCTTT.

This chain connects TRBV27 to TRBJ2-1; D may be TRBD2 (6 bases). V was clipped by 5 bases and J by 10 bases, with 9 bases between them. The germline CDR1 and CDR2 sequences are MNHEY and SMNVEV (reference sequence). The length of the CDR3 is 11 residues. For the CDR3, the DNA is TGTGCCAGCAGTAGCGGGTGGGAGCAGTTCTTC. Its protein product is CASSSGWEQFF.

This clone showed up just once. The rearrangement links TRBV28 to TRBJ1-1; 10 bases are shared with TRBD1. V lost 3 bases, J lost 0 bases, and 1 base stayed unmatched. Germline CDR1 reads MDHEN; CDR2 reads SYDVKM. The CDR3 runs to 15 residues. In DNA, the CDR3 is TGTGCCAGCAGTTTGGGACAGGGGATGAACACTGAAGCTTTCTTT. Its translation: CASSLGQGMNTEAFF.

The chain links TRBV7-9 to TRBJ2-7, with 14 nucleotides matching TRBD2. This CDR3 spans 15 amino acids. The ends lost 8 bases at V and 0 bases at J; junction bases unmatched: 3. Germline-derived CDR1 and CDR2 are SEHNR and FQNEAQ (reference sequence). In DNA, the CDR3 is TGTGCCAGCGCCGGGACTAGCGGGAGCTCCTACGAGCAGTACTTC. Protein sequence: CASAGTSGSSYEQYF.

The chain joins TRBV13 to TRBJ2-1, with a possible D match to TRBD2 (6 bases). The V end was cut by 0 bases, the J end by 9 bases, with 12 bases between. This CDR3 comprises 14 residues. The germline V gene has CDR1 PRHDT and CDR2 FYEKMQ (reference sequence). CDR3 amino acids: CASSLGGGGSEQFF. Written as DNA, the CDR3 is TGTGCCAGCAGCTTAGGCGGCGGAGGGAGTGAGCAGTTCTTC.

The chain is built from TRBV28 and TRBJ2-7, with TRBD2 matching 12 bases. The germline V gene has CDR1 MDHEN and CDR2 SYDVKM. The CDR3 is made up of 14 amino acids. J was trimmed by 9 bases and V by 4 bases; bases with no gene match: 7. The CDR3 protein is CASSWTSGVGGQYF. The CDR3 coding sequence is TGTGCCAGCAGTTGGACTAGCGGGGTCGGGGGGCAGTACTTC.

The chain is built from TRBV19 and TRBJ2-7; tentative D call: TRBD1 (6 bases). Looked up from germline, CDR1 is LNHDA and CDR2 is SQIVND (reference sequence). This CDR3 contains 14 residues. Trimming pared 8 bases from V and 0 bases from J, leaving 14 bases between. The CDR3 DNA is TGTGCCAGTTCTAATGGACAGCTCTCCTACGAGCAGTACTTC. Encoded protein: CASSNGQLSYEQYF.

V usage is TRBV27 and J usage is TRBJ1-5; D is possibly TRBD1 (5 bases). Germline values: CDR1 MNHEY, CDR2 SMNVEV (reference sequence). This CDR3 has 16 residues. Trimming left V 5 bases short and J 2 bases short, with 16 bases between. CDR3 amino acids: CASSPRDVRGNQPQHF. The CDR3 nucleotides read TGTGCCAGCAGTCCAAGGGACGTGAGGGGCAATCAGCCCCAGCATTTT.

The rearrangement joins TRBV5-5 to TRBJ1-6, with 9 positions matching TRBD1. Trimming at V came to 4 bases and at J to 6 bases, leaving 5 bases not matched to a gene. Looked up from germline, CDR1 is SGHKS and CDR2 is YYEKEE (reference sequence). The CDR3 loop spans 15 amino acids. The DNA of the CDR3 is TGTGCCAGCAGCCTATCGGGACAGGGTAATTCACCCCTCCACTTT. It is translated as CASSLSGQGNSPLHF.

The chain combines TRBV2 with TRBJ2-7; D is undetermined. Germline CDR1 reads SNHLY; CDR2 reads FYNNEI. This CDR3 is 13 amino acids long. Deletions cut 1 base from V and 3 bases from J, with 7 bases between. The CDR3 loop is CASSEDSLYEQYF. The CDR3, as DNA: TGTGCCAGCAGTGAAGACAGCCTCTACGAGCAGTACTTC.

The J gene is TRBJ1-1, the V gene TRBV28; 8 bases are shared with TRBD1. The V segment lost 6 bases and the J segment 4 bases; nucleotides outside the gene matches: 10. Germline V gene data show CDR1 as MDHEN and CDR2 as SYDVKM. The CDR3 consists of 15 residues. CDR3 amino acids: CASSLAGGLGTEAFF. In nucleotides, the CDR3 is TGTGCCAGCAGCTTAGCAGGGGGCCTAGGCACTGAAGCTTTCTTT.